These 14 T cell receptor beta chains came from one sample sequenced in a study of shared clonotypes between healthy human individuals. Clones were sequenced by immunoSEQ multiplex PCR, and TCRdb holds only the in-frame ones, with some missing. The sample lists about a million clones; roughly 80% were seen once. Sequenced material: memory CD4+ T cells sorted from blood. Subset reported: CD45RA-negative fraction. These receptors all stem from a man younger than 35 in good health.

Regarding this clone: A junction boundary mismatches the germline segment, possibly from a read error. The V gene is TRBV10-3, the J gene TRBJ1-6; TRBD1 might be the D (5 bases). Per the germline V gene, CDR1 is ENHRY and CDR2 is SYGVKD. The CDR3 sequence is 15 residues long. This CDR3 is CASSYSMGGRSPLHF. CDR3 coding DNA: TGTGCCAGCAGTTACTCGATGGGGGGAAGATCACCCCTCCACTTT.

J is TRBJ1-5 and V is TRBV28, with no clear D. Germline lookup yields CDR1 MDHEN and CDR2 SYDVKM. Trimming removed 6 bases from V and 8 bases from J, with 17 bases in between. This CDR3 region has 14 residues. For the CDR3, the DNA is TGTGCCAGCAGCCTCGCCAGGTACGGGGAGCCCCAGCATTTT. Translated, it gives CASSLARYGEPQHF.

The chain is built from TRBV6-1 and TRBJ2-1; D remains unclear. This CDR3 is 16 amino acids long. Germline V lookup: CDR1 MNHNS, CDR2 SASEGT. Trimming cost V 0 bases and J 1 base, with 10 bases left between them. CDR3 protein: CASSEARVASYNEQFF. The CDR3 DNA follows: TGTGCCAGCAGTGAAGCAAGAGTAGCATCCTACAATGAGCAGTTCTTC.

The V call is TRBV2, the J call TRBJ2-1, with D maybe TRBD2 (5 bases). The germline V gene has CDR1 SNHLY and CDR2 FYNNEI. The CDR3 runs to 15 residues. Trimming left V 0 bases short and J 5 bases short, with 11 bases between. In nucleotides, the CDR3 is TGTGCCAGCAGTGAAGCACAGTTAGCGAACAATGAGCAGTTCTTC. This translates into CASSEAQLANNEQFF.

This clone occurred once. The gene calls are TRBV7-2 and TRBJ2-7, with D tentatively TRBD1 (5 bases). Trimming removed 5 bases at V and 3 bases at J, with 11 bases between. Germline V gene data show CDR1 as SGHTA and CDR2 as FQGNSA. The CDR3 has 13 residues. The DNA of the CDR3 is TGTGCCAGCAGCCCTAGACAGTTCTACGAGCAGTACTTC. This gives the protein CASSPRQFYEQYF. The full variable domain, completed using reference TRBV7-2 and TRBJ2-7, is GAGVSQSPSNKVTEKGKDVELRCDPISGHTALYWYRQSLGQGLEFLIYFQGNSAPDKSGLPSDRFSAERTGGSVSTLTIQRTQQEDSAVYLCASSPRQFYEQYFGPGTRLTVT.

With regard to this clone: The sample contains more than one DNA sequence encoding this CDR3. This chain connects TRBV29-1 to TRBJ1-1; D perhaps matches TRBD1 (5 bases). Germline V lookup: CDR1 SQVTM, CDR2 ANQGSEA. Trimming removed 4 bases at V and 4 bases at J, with 13 bases between. The CDR3 runs to 13 residues. The CDR3 DNA reads as TGCAGCGTTGGTAGGGGCTCCGGCACTGAAGCTTTCTTT. Translation gives CSVGRGSGTEAFF.

CDR3 in DNA: TGTGCCTGGAGTTCGGGGGGCAGCAATCAGCCCCAGCATTTT. It translates to CAWSSGGSNQPQHF. The gene calls are TRBV30 and TRBJ1-5, with D maybe TRBD1 (6 bases). This CDR3 comprises 14 residues. Trimming cost V 2 bases and J 1 base, with 9 bases left between them. CDR1 and CDR2 from the germline V gene are GTSNPN and SVGIG (reference sequence).

The CDR3 nucleotides read TGTGCCAGCAGCATTAATCTAGCGGGAGGGGTCGAGCAGTACTTC. This gives the protein CASSINLAGGVEQYF. The genes are TRBV7-2 and TRBJ2-7; 12 bases match TRBD2. Germline V gives CDR1 SGHTA, CDR2 FQGNSA. The CDR3 runs to 15 residues. V lost 5 bases and J lost 6; bases outside the gene matches: 8.

V gene TRBV5-1 combines with J gene TRBJ2-7; perhaps TRBD2 as D (5 bases). Trimming stripped 1 base from V and 3 bases from J, with 17 bases between. The germline V gene has CDR1 SGHRS and CDR2 YFSETQ. CDR3 size: 16 residues. The CDR3 nucleotides are TGCGCCAGCAGCTTGATTCCGGGATCTCGTTACTACGAGCAGTACTTC. Protein product: CASSLIPGSRYYEQYF.

At least ten counts were recorded for this clone. The V gene is TRBV4-3, the J gene TRBJ1-1, with TRBD1 matching over 8 bases. Germline loops: CDR1 LGHNA, CDR2 YSLEER. This CDR3 is built from 14 residues. The J segment lost 6 bases and the V segment lost 2 bases, leaving 5 bases of the junction unmatched. The CDR3 sequence: CASSQQTGDAEAFF. The CDR3 DNA follows: TGCGCCAGCAGCCAACAGACAGGGGACGCTGAAGCTTTCTTT.

A remark on this clone: Just one base apart from a much larger clone, this may be a read error. Additional DNA sequences in this sample encode the identical CDR3. This chain connects TRBV28 to TRBJ2-7; 8 bases are shared with TRBD1. CDR1 and CDR2 from the germline V gene are MDHEN and SYDVKM. The CDR3 is 16 residues long. CDR3 coding DNA: TGTGCCAGCAGTCAGCTGACAGGGGTTACCCTCTACGAGCAGTACTTT. It is translated as CASSQLTGVTLYEQYF.

The chain uses TRBV7-3 and TRBJ2-7, with 8 nucleotides matching TRBD1. The CDR3 is made up of 15 amino acids. Germline values: CDR1 SGHTA, CDR2 FQGTGA. V shed 1 base and J 2 bases; nucleotides not matched to a gene: 4. CDR3 region: CASSLIWDRTYEQYF. CDR3 nucleotides: TGTGCCAGCAGCTTAATATGGGACAGGACCTACGAGCAGTACTTC. The whole variable domain, filled in from reference TRBV7-3 and TRBJ2-7, reads GAGVSQTPSNKVTEKGKYVELRCDPISGHTALYWYRQSLGQGPEFLIYFQGTGAADDSGLPNDRFFAVRPEGSVSTLKIQRTERGDSAVYLCASSLIWDRTYEQYFGPGTRLTVT.

This chain uses TRBV10-3 with TRBJ1-2; D possibly corresponds to TRBD1 (5 bases). The V and J ends lost 0 bases and 0 bases respectively, with 11 bases between them. CDR1 and CDR2 (germline): ENHRY, SYGVKD. The CDR3 length is 16 residues. The CDR3 bases are TGTGCCATCAGTGAGTCGACAGCTTCAGCTAACTATGGCTACACCTTC. Translation gives CAISESTASANYGYTF.

Regarding this clone: The identical CDR3 is also encoded by other nucleotide sequences in the sample. This rearrangement joins TRBV6-5 to TRBJ2-5; D may be TRBD1 (6 bases). Germline V gene lookup returns CDR1 MNHEY and CDR2 SVGAGI. This CDR3 spans 14 amino acids. V dropped 2 bases and J dropped 2 bases, with 9 bases sitting between them. The CDR3 region has the DNA TGTGCCAGCAGTTACGGGACATTACAAGAGACCCAGTACTTC. It is translated as CASSYGTLQETQYF.